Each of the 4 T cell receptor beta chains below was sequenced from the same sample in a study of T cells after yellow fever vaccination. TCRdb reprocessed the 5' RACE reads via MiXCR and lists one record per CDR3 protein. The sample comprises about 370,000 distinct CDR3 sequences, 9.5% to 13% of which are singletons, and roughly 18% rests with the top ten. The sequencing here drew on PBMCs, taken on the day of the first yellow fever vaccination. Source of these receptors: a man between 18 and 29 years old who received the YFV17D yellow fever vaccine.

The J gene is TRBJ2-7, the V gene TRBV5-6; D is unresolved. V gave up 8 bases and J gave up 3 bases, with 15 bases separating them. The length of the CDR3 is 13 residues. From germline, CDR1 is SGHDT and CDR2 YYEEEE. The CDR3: CARSPRVIYEQYF. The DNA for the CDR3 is TGTGCCAGGAGCCCCCGGGTCATCTACGAGCAGTACTTC.

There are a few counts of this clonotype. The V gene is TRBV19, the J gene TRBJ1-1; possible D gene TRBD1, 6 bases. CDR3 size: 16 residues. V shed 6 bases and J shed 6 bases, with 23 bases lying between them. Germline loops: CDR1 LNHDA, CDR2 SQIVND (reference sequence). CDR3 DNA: TGTGCCAGTAGACCACTCGGGGGAGGGGGTAGCGCTGAAGCTTTCTTT. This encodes CASRPLGGGGSAEAFF.

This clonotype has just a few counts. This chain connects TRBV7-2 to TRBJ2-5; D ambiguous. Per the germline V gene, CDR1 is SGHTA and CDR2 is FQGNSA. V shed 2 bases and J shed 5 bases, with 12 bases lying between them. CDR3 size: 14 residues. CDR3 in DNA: TGTGCCAGCAGCTTATTTCCGGGCCCGGAGACCCAGTACTTC. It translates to CASSLFPGPETQYF. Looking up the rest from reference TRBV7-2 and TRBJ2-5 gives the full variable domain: GAGVSQSPSNKVTEKGKDVELRCDPISGHTALYWYRQSLGQGLEFLIYFQGNSAPDKSGLPSDRFSAERTGGSVSTLTIQRTQQEDSAVYLCASSLFPGPETQYFGPGTRLLVL.

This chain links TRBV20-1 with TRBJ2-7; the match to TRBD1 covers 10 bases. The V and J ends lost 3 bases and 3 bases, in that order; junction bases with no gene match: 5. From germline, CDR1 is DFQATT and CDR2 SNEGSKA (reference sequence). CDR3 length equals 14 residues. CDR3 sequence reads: CSASPRTGGYEQYF. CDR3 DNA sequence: TGCAGTGCTAGCCCAAGGACAGGGGGCTACGAGCAGTACTTC.